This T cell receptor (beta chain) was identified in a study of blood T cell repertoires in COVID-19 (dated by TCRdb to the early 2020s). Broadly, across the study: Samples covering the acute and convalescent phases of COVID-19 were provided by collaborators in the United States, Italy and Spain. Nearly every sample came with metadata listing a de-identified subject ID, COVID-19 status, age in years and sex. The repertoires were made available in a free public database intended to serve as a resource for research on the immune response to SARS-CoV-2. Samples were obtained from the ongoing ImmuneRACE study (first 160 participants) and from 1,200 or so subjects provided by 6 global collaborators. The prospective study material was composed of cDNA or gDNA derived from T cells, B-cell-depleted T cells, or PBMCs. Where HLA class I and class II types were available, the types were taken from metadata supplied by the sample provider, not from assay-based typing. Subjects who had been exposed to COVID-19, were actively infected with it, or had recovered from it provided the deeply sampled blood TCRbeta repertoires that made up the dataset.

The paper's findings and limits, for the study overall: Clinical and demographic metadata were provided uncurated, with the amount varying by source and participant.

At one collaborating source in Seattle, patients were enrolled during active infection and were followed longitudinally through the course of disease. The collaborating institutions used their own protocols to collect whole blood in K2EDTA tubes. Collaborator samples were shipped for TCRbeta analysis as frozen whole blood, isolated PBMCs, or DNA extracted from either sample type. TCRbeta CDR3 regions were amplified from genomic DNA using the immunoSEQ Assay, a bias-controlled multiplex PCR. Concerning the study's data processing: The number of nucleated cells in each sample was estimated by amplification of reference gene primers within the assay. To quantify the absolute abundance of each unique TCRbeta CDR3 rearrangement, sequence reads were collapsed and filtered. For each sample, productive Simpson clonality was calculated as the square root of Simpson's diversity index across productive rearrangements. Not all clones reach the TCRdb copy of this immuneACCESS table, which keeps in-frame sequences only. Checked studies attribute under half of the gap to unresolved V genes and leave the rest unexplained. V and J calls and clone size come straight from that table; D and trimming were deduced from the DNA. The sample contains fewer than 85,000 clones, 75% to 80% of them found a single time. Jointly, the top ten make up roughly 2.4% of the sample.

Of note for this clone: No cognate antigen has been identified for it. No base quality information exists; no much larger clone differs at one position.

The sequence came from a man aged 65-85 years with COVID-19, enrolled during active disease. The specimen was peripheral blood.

The CDR3 protein: CASSSNRQASYEQYF. The DNA is as follows: TGTGCCAGCAGTTCGAATCGACAGGCTAGCTACGAGCAGTACTTC. The receptor chain draws on TRBV28 and TRBJ2-7; the D gene is perhaps TRBD1, on 6 matching bases. CDR1 is given as MDHEN and CDR2 as SYDVKM, both from the germline V gene. The CDR3 runs 15 residues from the cysteine to the phenylalanine. The CDR3 DNA has 45 bases and is translated from base 1. Cut back by 4 bases and 3 bases, the V and J ends lie 16 bases apart.